This T cell receptor beta chain emerged from a study of post-analysis software for immune sequencing data. The TCR beta cDNA libraries carried unique molecular identifiers. Out of roughly 0.85 to 10 million T cells, a few hundred thousand cDNA molecules were generated. TCRdb reprocessed the PCR reads via MiXCR and lists one record per CDR3 protein. Of about 800,000 distinct CDR3 sequences listed, 25% to 30% are singletons. Study-wide points: Multiple sclerosis patients had significantly lower normalized Chao1 diversity than controls. F measure clustering grouped samples strongly by preparation batch. Patients had higher frequencies than controls of five TRBV segments, including TRBV5-6, TRBV5-1 and TRBV20-1.

The germline gives CDR1 DFQATT, CDR2 SNEGSKA (reference sequence). The CDR3 is 12 residues long. The V end lost 2 bases, the J end lost 7 bases, and 6 bases lay between the germline ends. About this clonotype itself: Its target is not known.

The sequence was obtained from a girl aged 10 to 17 with multiple sclerosis. This chain links TRBV20-1 with TRBJ1-6; D is uncertain. Sequencing was carried out using blood. The CDR3: CSARPFNSPLHF. For the CDR3, the DNA is TGCAGTGCTAGACCATTCAATTCACCCCTCCACTTT.